This T cell receptor (beta chain) stems from a study of blood T cell repertoires in COVID-19. About the study: Italy, Spain and the United States were the sources of the convalescent and acute COVID-19 samples. PBMCs, B-cell-depleted T cells, or T cells were the source of the cDNA or gDNA that made up the material.

This CDR3 contains 15 residues. The ends were cut back, 3 bases at V and 5 bases at J, with 13 bases in the middle. Germline loops: CDR1 SGHNT, CDR2 YENEEA. Some clones are missing from TCRdb's copy, which holds only in-frame ones; the method was immunoSEQ multiplex PCR. The table shows some 260,000 clones, with around 89% occurring only once. The rearrangement uses TRBV11-3 and TRBJ2-2, with D perhaps TRBD2 (7 bases). Sequencing input: PBMCs or T cells enriched from blood (not recorded which). The source is a man in his forties who had recovered from COVID-19. The chain's CDR3 is CASSLGGRRTGELFF. CDR3 bases: TGTGCCAGCAGCTTGGGGGGGCGCAGGACCGGGGAGCTGTTTTTT.